The subject of this entry is one T cell receptor (beta chain). Antigen: not known. The data belong to a study of cytomegalovirus exposure and HLA in healthy donors. As for the study in general: T cells numbering approximately 170 million yielded 100 million to 120 million unique TCR beta sequences in an earlier analysis. Just over 80% of 300 to 450 genotyped donors fell in the Caucasian-associated ancestry cluster. Whole-study findings and limits: In vitro data verified three CMV-associated chains as specific for CMV antigens.

Primers included in the PCR were 60 Vbeta and 13 Jbeta primers. The protocol was immunoSEQ multiplex PCR, while the TCRdb copy is restricted to in-frame clones and leaves out a portion. The sample yields some 180,000 clones, almost 85% seen once. CDR1 and CDR2 (germline): ENHRY, SYGVKD. This CDR3 is 12 amino acids long. Trimming stripped 6 bases from V and 2 bases from J, with 7 bases between. Donors consisted of healthy bone marrow donors. Sequencing input: PBMCs. The receptor comes from a woman in her 50s in good health and CMV-seronegative. The genes are TRBV10-3 and TRBJ1-1; tentative D call: TRBD1 (5 bases). CDR3 sequence (DNA): TGTGCCATCAGGGGGCTAAACACTGAAGCTTTCTTT. Translated, it gives CAIRGLNTEAFF.